This TCR beta chain stems from a study of vaccination and CD4 T cells after COVID-19. Study-level background: SARS-CoV-2 was confirmed by nasal swab PCR; disease was mild in fewer than 10, severe in one.

As to treatment: roughly ten-day PBMC culture with coronavirus spike peptide pools or control peptides (ViraFEST assay). Concerning this clonotype: Its antigen is unknown.

The assay that was used to sequence DNA from cultured CD4+ T cells was the Oncomine TCR Beta short-read assay. TCRdb used MiXCR to reprocess the PCR reads, holding one entry per CDR3 protein. The repertoire consists of 10,000 to 13,000 distinct CDR3 sequences, with roughly 58% occurring once and the leading ten covering 10% to 15%. This CDR3 comprises 18 residues. Germline values: CDR1 SNHLY, CDR2 FYNNEI. Trimming took 10 bases from V and 3 from J; bases not matched to a gene: 21. This clonotype was sampled from a human donor who had recovered from COVID-19. What was sequenced was CD4+ T cells from blood, cultured in vitro. The chain is built from TRBV2 and TRBJ2-5; 9 bases map to TRBD2. The CDR3 DNA follows: TGTGCCACCAGAATATCAATAGCGGGAGTAGGGGGAGAAGAGACCCAGTACTTC. Amino acid sequence: CATRISIAGVGGEETQYF.